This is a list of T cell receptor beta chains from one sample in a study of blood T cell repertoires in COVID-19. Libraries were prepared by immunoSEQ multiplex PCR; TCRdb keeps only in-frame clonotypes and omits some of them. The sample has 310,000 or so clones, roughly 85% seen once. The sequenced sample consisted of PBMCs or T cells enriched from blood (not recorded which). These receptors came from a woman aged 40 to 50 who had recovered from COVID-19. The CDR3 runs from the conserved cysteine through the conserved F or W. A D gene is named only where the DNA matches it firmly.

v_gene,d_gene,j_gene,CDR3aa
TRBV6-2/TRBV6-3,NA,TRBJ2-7,CASSQIKTGYGYEQYF
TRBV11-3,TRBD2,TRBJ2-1,CASSTREARNNEQFF
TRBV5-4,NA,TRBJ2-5,CASSLGAAQETQYF
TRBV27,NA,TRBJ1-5,CASSLYSSGGNQPQHF
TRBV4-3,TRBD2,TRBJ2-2,CASSQGEAGVGSGELFF
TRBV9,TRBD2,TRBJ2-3,CASSTQSSGGDTQYF
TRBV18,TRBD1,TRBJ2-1,CASSPGQVTNFEQFF
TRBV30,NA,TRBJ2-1,CAWSVTGVGNEQFF
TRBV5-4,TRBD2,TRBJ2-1,CASTTGSGRPHNEQFF
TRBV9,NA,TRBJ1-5,CASSAAGGSSEPQHF
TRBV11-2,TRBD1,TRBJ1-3,CASSRTGSIGNTIYF
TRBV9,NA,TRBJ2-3,CASRGPSSTDTQYF
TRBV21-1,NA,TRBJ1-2,CATSGAGGFGYTF
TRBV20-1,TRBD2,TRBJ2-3,CSASWLGLADLEDTQYF
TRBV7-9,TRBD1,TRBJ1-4,CASSLGQGDEKLFF
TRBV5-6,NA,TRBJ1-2,CASSLVGDGYTF
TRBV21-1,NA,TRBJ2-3,CASSKRTSGTTDTQYF
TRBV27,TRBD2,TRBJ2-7,CASSAAGVRYEQYF
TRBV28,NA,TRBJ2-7,CASITQGVPYEQYF
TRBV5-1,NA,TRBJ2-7,CASSPVGGMSYEQYF
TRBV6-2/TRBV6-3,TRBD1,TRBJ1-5,CASSKRQGGQPQHF
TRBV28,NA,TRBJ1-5,CASSLRWSVSNQPQHF
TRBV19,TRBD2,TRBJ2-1,CASSELAGELLGEQFF
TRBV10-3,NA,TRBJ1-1,CAINERFSTEAFF
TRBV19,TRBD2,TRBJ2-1,CASSISLLARTSYNEQFF
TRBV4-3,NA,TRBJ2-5,CASSQDGPGSIQETQYF
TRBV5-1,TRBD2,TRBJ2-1,CASSLAGAEQFF
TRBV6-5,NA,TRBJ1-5,CASLPGSEGQPQHF
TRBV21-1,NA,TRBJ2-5,CASILFERIETQYF
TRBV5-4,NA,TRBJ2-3,CASSLDLASDTQYF
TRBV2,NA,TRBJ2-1,CASGAEAGVYNEQFF
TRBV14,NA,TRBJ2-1,CASSQHPTTYNEQFF
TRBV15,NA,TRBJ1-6,CATSRDADNSPLHF
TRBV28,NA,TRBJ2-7,CATRQASSYEQYF
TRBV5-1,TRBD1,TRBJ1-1,CASSGQASNTEAFF
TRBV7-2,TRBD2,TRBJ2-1,CASSLSSGASYNEQFF
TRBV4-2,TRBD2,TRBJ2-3,CASSQAGRTDTQYF
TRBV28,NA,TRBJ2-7,CASSRLTGAYEQYF
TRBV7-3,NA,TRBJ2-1,CASSRGGSSEQFF